This record looks at one TCR beta chain sequence and its context. A far bigger clonotype differs at one base, so this is likely a read error. Time point reported: after trial treatment. The treatment is: LDRT plus nivolumab, ipilimumab, low-dose cyclophosphamide and aspirin (RACIN trial). The data derive from a study of low-dose radiotherapy and immunotherapy resistance in tumors. The CDR3 is 15 amino acids. The germline gives CDR1 SNHLY, CDR2 FYNNEI. J was trimmed by 10 bases and V by 3 bases; bases with no gene match: 12. TRAV and TRBV primers primed cDNA for both TCRalpha and TCRbeta. Amplification, which lasted about 20 PCR cycles, used a constant-region primer and V-primer adapter to amplify TCRs. Each CDR3 protein gets one entry after TCRdb re-called the reads with MiXCR. The repertoire holds more than 90,000 distinct CDR3 sequences, with more than 20% as singletons.

This clonotype originated in a male donor with prostate cancer. This sequence joins TRBV2 and TRBJ2-1, with 7 bases identical to TRBD2. Sequences were derived from PBMCs, sampled after low-dose radiotherapy plus immunotherapy. CDR3 coding DNA: TGTGCCAGCAGTGAGGGACTATCCGGGGCCTACGAGCAGTTCTTC. Amino acid sequence: CASSEGLSGAYEQFF.